The 20 T cell receptor beta chains presented below share a single source sample, sequenced in a study of blood T cell repertoires in COVID-19 (dated by TCRdb to between 2020 and 2021). Receptor libraries were prepared by the immunoSEQ multiplex PCR assay. Entries here come from immuneACCESS through TCRdb and include only in-frame sequences with V and J called. Some clones fail to appear in such tables; in the studies checked, an unresolved V gene covers under half of the shortfall, and the cause of the remainder is unknown. The sample records around 260,000 clones, about nine tenths of which are singletons. The ten top clones hold 3% of the sample. Sequencing was done on a sample of peripheral blood. The receptors stem from a woman aged 25 to 39 with active or convalescent COVID-19.

V usage is TRBV5-1 and J usage is TRBJ1-5; D might be TRBD1 (5 bases). CDR1 and CDR2 (germline): SGHRS, YFSETQ. The CDR3 has 17 amino acids. V was shortened by 1 base and J by 5 bases, with 19 bases between the two germline ends. CDR3: CASSLKPLGDSYQPQHF. In DNA, the CDR3 is TGCGCCAGCAGCTTGAAACCCCTAGGGGATTCCTATCAGCCCCAGCATTTT.

This sequence joins TRBV20-1 and TRBJ1-3; D is uncertain. Germline lookup yields CDR1 DFQATT and CDR2 SNEGSKA (reference sequence). CDR3 length equals 11 residues. Trimming shortened V by 3 bases and J by 8 bases, and 8 bases separated the two germline ends. The CDR3 is CSARIGDTIYF. CDR3 nucleotides: TGCAGTGCTAGGATCGGGGACACCATATATTTT.

The chain uses TRBV6-6 and TRBJ2-7; the D gene is possibly TRBD2 (5 bases). CDR3 length equals 14 residues. Germline V gene sequence: CDR1 MNHNY, CDR2 SVGAGI (reference sequence). V was cut by 2 bases and J by 6 bases, with 14 bases left in between. CDR3 amino acids: CASSYRPEAGEQYF. In DNA form, the CDR3 reads TGTGCCAGCAGTTACCGCCCGGAGGCGGGCGAGCAGTACTTC.

This clone was recorded once. The rearrangement uses TRBV5-6 and TRBJ1-3; no clear D. This CDR3 comprises 15 residues. The germline V gene has CDR1 SGHDT and CDR2 YYEEEE. V lost 4 bases, J lost 0 bases, and 11 bases lay in between. CDR3 DNA sequence: TGTGCCAGCAGCCTCAGAGGGTCCTCTGGAAACACCATATATTTT. Its protein product is CASSLRGSSGNTIYF. The variable domain in full, with the rest retrieved from reference TRBV5-6 and TRBJ1-3, is DAGVTQSPTHLIKTRGQQVTLRCSPKSGHDTVSWYQQALGQGPQFIFQYYEEEERQRGNFPDRFSGHQFPNYSSELNVNALLLGDSALYLCASSLRGSSGNTIYFGEGSWLTVV.

The chain links TRBV30 to TRBJ1-1; D is unresolved. The germline gives CDR1 GTSNPN, CDR2 SVGIG (reference sequence). V lost 5 bases, J lost 4 bases, and 14 bases lay in between. The CDR3 consists of 13 residues. CDR3 sequence: CAWRFRVGTEAFF. DNA for the CDR3: TGTGCCTGGCGGTTCCGGGTTGGCACTGAAGCTTTCTTT.

The chain is built from TRBV10-3 and TRBJ1-3; weak D call: TRBD1 (6 bases). CDR1 is ENHRY, CDR2 SYGVKD, per germline. This CDR3 spans 15 amino acids. Trimming shortened V by 10 bases and J by 4 bases, and 20 bases separated the two germline ends. CDR3 protein: CATTLQQGPGNTIYF. CDR3 DNA: TGTGCCACAACCTTACAACAGGGACCGGGAAACACCATATATTTT.

The chain employs TRBV9 and TRBJ2-1; the D gene is possibly TRBD1 (5 bases). Germline V gene sequence: CDR1 SGDLS, CDR2 YYNGEE. Between the trimmed V and J ends, which lost 4 bases and 7 bases, there was a span of 12 bases. The CDR3 runs to 13 residues. This chain's CDR3 is CASSQGLGNEQFF. CDR3 sequence (DNA): TGTGCCAGCAGCCAGGGTCTGGGGAATGAGCAGTTCTTC. Full variable domain (remainder filled in from reference TRBV9 and TRBJ2-1): DSGVTQTPKHLITATGQRVTLRCSPRSGDLSVYWYQQSLDQGLQFLIQYYNGEERAKGNILERFSAQQFPDLHSELNLSSLELGDSALYFCASSQGLGNEQFFGPGTRLTVL.

The CDR3 here is CASAPPGGTGELFF. Written as DNA, the CDR3 is TGTGCCAGCGCCCCACCGGGGGGGACCGGGGAGCTGTTTTTT. V gene TRBV25-1 combines with J gene TRBJ2-2; 8 bases agree with TRBD2. The CDR3 length is 14 residues. Losses at the gene ends were 8 bases for V and 5 bases for J; bases not matched to a gene: 7. Germline CDR1 is MGHDK and CDR2 is SYGVNS.

The rearrangement links TRBV5-6 to TRBJ2-1; 13 bases are a match to TRBD2. In germline, CDR1 is SGHDT, CDR2 YYEEEE. The J segment lost 8 bases and the V segment lost 2 bases, leaving 4 bases of the junction unmatched. The CDR3 totals 15 residues. The CDR3, as DNA: TGTGCCAGCAGCTTACTAGCGGGGGGGCCGTATGAGCAGTTCTTC. Its translation: CASSLLAGGPYEQFF. Complete variable domain (other parts from reference TRBV5-6 and TRBJ2-1): DAGVTQSPTHLIKTRGQQVTLRCSPKSGHDTVSWYQQALGQGPQFIFQYYEEEERQRGNFPDRFSGHQFPNYSSELNVNALLLGDSALYLCASSLLAGGPYEQFFGPGTRLTVL.

V is TRBV2 and J is TRBJ2-5, with 9 bases that match TRBD2. Trimming cost V 5 bases and J 6 bases; bases outside gene matches: 10. The germline V gene encodes CDR1 SNHLY and CDR2 FYNNEI. This CDR3 has 15 residues. In DNA form, the CDR3 reads TGTGCCAGCAGTAGCTCGCTAGCGGGGTTGAAGACCCAGTACTTC. This gives the protein CASSSSLAGLKTQYF.

The gene calls are TRBV6-5 and TRBJ2-7, with TRBD1 identical over 8 bases. From germline, CDR1 is MNHEY and CDR2 SVGAGI. V shed 6 bases and J 4 bases; nucleotides not matched to a gene: 8. The CDR3 covers 14 residues. In DNA form, the CDR3 reads TGTGCCAGCAGAGCCGGACAGGGCGGTTACGAGCAGTACTTC. Translation: CASRAGQGGYEQYF.

V is TRBV4-1 and J is TRBJ2-7, with 8 positions matching TRBD1. This CDR3 region has 16 residues. The ends lost 0 bases at V and 2 bases at J; junction bases unmatched: 6. Germline CDR1 is MGHRA and CDR2 is YSYEKL. The DNA for the CDR3 is TGCGCCAGCAGCCAAGAGGGGACAGGATTAACCTACGAGCAGTACTTC. This translates into CASSQEGTGLTYEQYF.

The chain recombines TRBV6-5 with TRBJ2-5; 7 bases align to TRBD1. CDR1 and CDR2 from the germline V gene are MNHEY and SVGAGI. The CDR3 has 14 residues. The trim removed 4 bases at V and 5 bases at J, leaving 7 bases unmatched. The chain's CDR3 is CASSLTGTDETQYF. The CDR3 nucleotides are TGTGCCAGCAGTTTGACAGGGACGGACGAGACCCAGTACTTC.

This clone showed up just once. The chain uses TRBV4-1 and TRBJ2-6, with 7 bases matching TRBD2. Germline V gene sequence: CDR1 MGHRA, CDR2 YSYEKL. J lost 2 bases, V lost 1 base, and 5 bases had no gene match. The CDR3 is 17 amino acids. The CDR3 nucleotides read TGCGCCAGCAGCCAAGCGGAGCGGGGCCCTGGGGCCAACGTCCTGACTTTC. Its protein is CASSQAERGPGANVLTF.

The chain uses TRBV6-5 and TRBJ2-3; 13 positions match TRBD2. The CDR3 has 16 residues. Per germline, CDR1 MNHEY and CDR2 SVGAGI. The V and J ends lost 4 bases and 7 bases, in that order; junction bases with no gene match: 8. The CDR3 DNA reads as TGTGCCAGCAGTTCCAGACTAGCGGGGGGTGGGAATACGCAGTATTTT. Translated: CASSSRLAGGGNTQYF.

The CDR3 bases are TGCGCCAGCAGCCAAGAGGGGCTAGCGGGCTCAAACACCGGGGAGCTGTTTTTT. This translates into CASSQEGLAGSNTGELFF. The chain carries TRBV4-1 and TRBJ2-2; 8 nucleotides align to TRBD2. V was clipped by 0 bases and J by 2 bases; unmatched bases: 8. CDR3 size: 18 residues. Germline V gene sequence: CDR1 MGHRA, CDR2 YSYEKL.

The V and J genes are TRBV10-1 and TRBJ1-6; perhaps TRBD1 as D (5 bases). CDR3 length equals 16 residues. The V end lost 0 bases, the J end lost 6 bases, and 12 bases lay between the germline ends. The germline gives CDR1 WNHNN, CDR2 SYGVQD (reference sequence). The CDR3 reads CASSESGRQGNSPLHF. The CDR3 nucleotides are TGCGCCAGCAGTGAGTCGGGGAGGCAGGGTAATTCACCCCTCCACTTT.

The chain joins TRBV9 to TRBJ1-3; no firm D call. V was shortened by 0 bases and J by 4 bases, with 11 bases between the two germline ends. Germline CDR1 and CDR2: SGDLS and YYNGEE. The CDR3 consists of 15 residues. Here the CDR3 DNA reads TGTGCCAGCAGCGTAGCTGGGCTAGCGGGAAACACCATATATTTT. This encodes CASSVAGLAGNTIYF.

This sequence joins TRBV6-1 and TRBJ2-6, with D hard to call. Trimming left V 2 bases short and J 11 bases short, with 16 bases between. Germline V gene sequence: CDR1 MNHNS, CDR2 SASEGT. CDR3 length equals 15 residues. CDR3 nucleotide sequence: TGTGCCAGCAGTGAAAGAGGCCGCCCCCTCTACGTCCTGACTTTC. It specifies CASSERGRPLYVLTF.

CDR3 bases: TGCGCCAGCAGGCAGTCAGGCGACGAGCAGTACTTC. Amino acid sequence: CASRQSGDEQYF. The rearrangement uses TRBV5-1 and TRBJ2-7; D ambiguous. Deletions cut 5 bases from V and 5 bases from J, with 11 bases between. CDR1 is SGHRS, CDR2 YFSETQ, per germline. This CDR3 spans 12 amino acids.